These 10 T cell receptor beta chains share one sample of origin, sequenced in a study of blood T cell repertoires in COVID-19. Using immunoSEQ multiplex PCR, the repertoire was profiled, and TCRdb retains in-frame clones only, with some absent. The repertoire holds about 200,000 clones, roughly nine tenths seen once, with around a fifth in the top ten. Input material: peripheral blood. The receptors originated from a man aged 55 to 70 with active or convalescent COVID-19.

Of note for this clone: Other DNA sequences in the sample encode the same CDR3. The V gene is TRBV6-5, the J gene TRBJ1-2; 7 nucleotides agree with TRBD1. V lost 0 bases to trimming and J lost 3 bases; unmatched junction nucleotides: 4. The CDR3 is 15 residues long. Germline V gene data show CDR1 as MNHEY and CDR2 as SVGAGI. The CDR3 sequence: CASSYSSGGDYGYTF. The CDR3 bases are TGTGCCAGCAGTTACTCGTCAGGGGGTGACTATGGCTACACCTTC.

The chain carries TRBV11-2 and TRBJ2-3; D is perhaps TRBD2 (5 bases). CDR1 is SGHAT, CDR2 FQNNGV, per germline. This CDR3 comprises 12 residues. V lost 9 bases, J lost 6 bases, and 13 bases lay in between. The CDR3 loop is CARKRRLDTQYF. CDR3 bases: TGTGCCAGAAAACGGAGGTTGGATACGCAGTATTTT.

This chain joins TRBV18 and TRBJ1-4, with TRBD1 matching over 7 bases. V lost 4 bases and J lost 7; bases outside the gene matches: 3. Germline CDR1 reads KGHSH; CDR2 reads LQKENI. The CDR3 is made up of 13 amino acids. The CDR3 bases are TGTGCCAGCTCACGTCGGGACAGTGAAAAACTGTTTTTT. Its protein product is CASSRRDSEKLFF.

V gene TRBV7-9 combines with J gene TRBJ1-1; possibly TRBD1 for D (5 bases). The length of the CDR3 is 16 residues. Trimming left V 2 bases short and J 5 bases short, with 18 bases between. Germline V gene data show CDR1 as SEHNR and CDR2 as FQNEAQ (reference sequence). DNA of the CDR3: TGTGCCAGCAGCTTATGGCTAGGACACAAGGGGACTGAAGCTTTCTTT. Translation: CASSLWLGHKGTEAFF.

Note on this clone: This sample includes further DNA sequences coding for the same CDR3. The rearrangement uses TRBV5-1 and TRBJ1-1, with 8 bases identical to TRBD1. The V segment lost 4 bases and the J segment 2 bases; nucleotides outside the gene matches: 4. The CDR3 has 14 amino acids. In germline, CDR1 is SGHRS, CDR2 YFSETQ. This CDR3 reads CASSLQGGNTEAFF. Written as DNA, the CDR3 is TGCGCCAGCAGCCTACAGGGGGGAAACACTGAAGCTTTCTTT.

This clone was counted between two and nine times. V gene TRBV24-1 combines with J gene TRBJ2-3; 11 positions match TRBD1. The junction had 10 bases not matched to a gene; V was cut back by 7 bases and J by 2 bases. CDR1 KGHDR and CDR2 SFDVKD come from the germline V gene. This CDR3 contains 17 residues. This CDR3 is CATSNLEGQGVTDTQYF. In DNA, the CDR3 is TGTGCCACCAGCAACCTCGAGGGACAGGGGGTCACAGATACGCAGTATTTT.

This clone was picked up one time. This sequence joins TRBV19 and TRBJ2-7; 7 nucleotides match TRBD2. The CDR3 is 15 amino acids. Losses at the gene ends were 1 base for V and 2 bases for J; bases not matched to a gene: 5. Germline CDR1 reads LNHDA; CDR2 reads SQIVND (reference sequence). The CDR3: CASSIAGGSAYEQYF. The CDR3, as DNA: TGTGCCAGTAGTATAGCGGGGGGATCTGCCTACGAGCAGTACTTC.

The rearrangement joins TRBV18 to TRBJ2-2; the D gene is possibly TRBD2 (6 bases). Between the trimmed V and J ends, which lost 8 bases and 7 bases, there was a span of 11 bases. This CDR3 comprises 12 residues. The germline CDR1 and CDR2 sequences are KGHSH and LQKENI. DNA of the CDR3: TGTGCCAGCCGCCGGGAGCACGGGGAGCTGTTTTTT. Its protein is CASRREHGELFF. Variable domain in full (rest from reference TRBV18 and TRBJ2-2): NAGVMQNPRHLVRRRGQEARLRCSPMKGHSHVYWYRQLPEEGLKFMVYLQKENIIDESGMPKERFSAEFPKEGPSILRIQQVVRGDSAAYFCASRREHGELFFGEGSRLTVL.

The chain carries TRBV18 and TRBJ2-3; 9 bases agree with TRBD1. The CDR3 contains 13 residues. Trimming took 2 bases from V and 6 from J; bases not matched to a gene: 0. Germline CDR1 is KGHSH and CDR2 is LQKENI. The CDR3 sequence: CASSPTGGDTQYF. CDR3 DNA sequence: TGTGCCAGCTCACCAACAGGGGGCGATACGCAGTATTTT.

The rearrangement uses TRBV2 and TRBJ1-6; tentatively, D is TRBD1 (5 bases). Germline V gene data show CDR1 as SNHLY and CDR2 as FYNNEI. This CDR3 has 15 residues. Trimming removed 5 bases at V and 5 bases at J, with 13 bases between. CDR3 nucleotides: TGTGCCAGCAGTAGCCGGGGGACCGATAATTCACCCCTCCACTTT. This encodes CASSSRGTDNSPLHF.